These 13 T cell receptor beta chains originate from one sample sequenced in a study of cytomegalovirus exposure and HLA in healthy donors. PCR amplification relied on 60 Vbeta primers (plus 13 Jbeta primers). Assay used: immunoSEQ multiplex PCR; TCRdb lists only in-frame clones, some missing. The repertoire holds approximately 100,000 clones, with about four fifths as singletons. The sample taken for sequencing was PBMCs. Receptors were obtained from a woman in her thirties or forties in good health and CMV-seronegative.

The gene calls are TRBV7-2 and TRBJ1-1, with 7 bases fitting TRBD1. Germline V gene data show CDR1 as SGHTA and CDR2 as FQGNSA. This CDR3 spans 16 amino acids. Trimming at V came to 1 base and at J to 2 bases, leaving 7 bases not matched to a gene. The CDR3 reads CASSLEGTVSNTEAFF. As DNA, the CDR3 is TGTGCCAGCAGCTTAGAAGGGACAGTAAGTAACACTGAAGCTTTCTTT.

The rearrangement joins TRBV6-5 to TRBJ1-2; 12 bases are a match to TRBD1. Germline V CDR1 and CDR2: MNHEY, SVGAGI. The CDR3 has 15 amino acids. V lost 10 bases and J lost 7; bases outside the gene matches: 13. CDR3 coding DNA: TGTGCCAACTACCCCGGGACAGGGGGCTTCTTTGGCTACACCTTC. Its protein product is CANYPGTGGFFGYTF.

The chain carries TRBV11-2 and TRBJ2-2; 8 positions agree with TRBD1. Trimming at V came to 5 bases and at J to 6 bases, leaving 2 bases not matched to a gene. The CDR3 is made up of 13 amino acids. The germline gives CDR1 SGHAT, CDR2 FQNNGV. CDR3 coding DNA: TGTGCCAGCAGCGAGGACAGGGCCGGGGAGCTGTTTTTT. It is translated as CASSEDRAGELFF. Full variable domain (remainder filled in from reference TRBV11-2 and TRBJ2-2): EAGVAQSPRYKIIEKRQSVAFWCNPISGHATLYWYQQILGQGPKLLIQFQNNGVVDDSQLPKDRFSAERLKGVDSTLKIQPAKLEDSAVYLCASSEDRAGELFFGEGSRLTVL.

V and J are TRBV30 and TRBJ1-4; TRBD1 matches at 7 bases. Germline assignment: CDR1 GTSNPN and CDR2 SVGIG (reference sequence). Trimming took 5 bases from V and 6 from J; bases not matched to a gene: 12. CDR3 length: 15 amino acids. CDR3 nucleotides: TGTGCCTGGGCCAGGGAGACAGGGCGGGATGAAAAACTGTTTTTT. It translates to CAWARETGRDEKLFF.

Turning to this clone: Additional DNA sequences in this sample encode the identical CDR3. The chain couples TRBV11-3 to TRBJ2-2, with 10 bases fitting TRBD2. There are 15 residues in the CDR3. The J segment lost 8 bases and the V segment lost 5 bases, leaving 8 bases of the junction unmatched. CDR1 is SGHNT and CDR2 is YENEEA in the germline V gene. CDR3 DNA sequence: TGTGCCAGCAGCCCTAGCGGGAGCTCCACTGGGGAGCTGTTTTTT. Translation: CASSPSGSSTGELFF.

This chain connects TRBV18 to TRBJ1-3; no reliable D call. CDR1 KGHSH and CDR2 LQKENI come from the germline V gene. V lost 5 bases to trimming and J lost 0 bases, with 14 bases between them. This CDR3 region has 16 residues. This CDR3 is CASSGEVISSGNTIYF. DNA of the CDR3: TGTGCCAGCTCAGGGGAGGTTATCAGCTCTGGAAACACCATATATTTT.

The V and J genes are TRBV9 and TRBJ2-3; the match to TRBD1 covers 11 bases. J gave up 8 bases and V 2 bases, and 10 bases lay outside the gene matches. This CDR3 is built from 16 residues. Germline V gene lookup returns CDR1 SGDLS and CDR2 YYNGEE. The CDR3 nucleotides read TGTGCCAGCAGCGTTGCTGGTGGACAGGGGGCAAGTACGCAGTATTTT. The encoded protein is CASSVAGGQGASTQYF.

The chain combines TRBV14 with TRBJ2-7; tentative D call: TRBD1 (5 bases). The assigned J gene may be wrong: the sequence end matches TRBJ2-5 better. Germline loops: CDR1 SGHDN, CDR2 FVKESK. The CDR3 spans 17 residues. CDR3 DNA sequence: TGTGCCAGCAGCCGTCGAACAGGCGGACCCAAAAAAGAGACCCAGTACTTC. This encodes CASSRRTGGPKKETQYF.

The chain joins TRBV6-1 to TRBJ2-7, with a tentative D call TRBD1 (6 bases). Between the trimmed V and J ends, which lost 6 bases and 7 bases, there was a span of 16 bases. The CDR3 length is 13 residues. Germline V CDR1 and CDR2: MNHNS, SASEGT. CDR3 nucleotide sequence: TGTGCCAGCAGAGCATACAGGGACGGGGAGCAGTACTTC. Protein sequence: CASRAYRDGEQYF.

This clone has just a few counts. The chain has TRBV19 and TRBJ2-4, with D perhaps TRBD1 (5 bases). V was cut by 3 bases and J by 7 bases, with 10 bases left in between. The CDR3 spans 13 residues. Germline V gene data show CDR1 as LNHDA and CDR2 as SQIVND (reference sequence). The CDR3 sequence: CASSMQGLNIQYF. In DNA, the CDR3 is TGTGCCAGTAGTATGCAGGGCCTGAACATTCAGTACTTC.

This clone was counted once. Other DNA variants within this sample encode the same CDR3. In nucleotides, the CDR3 is TGTGCCAGCAGGAGGACAGGGACGGCCACTGAAGCTTTCTTT. It encodes CASRRTGTATEAFF. V is TRBV6-5 and J is TRBJ1-1; 8 nucleotides align to TRBD1. With V trimmed by 6 bases and J by 4 bases, 7 bases remained unmatched. Per the germline V gene, CDR1 is MNHEY and CDR2 is SVGAGI. This CDR3 comprises 14 residues.

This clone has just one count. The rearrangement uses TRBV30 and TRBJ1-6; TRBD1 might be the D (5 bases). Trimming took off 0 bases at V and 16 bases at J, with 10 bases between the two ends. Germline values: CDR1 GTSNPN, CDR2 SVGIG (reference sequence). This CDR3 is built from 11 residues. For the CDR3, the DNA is TGTGCCTGGAGTGTCGGGGGGAAGCTCCACTTT. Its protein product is CAWSVGGKLHF.

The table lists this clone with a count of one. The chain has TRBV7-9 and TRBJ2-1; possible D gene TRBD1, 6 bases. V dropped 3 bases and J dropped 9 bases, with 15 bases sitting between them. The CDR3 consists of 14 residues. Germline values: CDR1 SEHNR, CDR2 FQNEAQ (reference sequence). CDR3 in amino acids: CASSFERDISEQFF. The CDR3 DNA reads TGTGCCAGCAGCTTTGAGAGGGACATCAGTGAGCAGTTCTTC.